The sequence of this T cell receptor (beta chain) was determined in a study of blood T cell repertoires in COVID-19. Study-wide background: Specimens from acute and convalescent COVID-19 originated in the United States, Italy and Spain. Sources were T cells, B-cell-depleted T cells, or PBMCs; the material itself was cDNA or gDNA.

V was clipped by 6 bases and J by 16 bases, with 19 bases between them. This CDR3 spans 12 amino acids. CDR1 and CDR2 from the germline V gene are MDHEN and SYDVKM. Original analysis: Nucleated cell number was recorded as an estimate derived from reference gene primer amplification. The table came from immunoSEQ multiplex PCR; TCRdb's copy has only in-frame clones and leaves some out. V and J calls and clone size are those listed in that table; D and trimming were worked out from the DNA. The data show a few hundred thousand clones, around 90% seen once. Sequences were obtained from peripheral blood. The receptor was derived from a woman in her 50s who had recovered from COVID-19. The rearrangement links TRBV28 to TRBJ1-3; TRBD1 might be the D (6 bases). For the CDR3, the DNA is TGTGCCAGCAGCCCTGGACAGCAACGTAGGTATTTT. It translates to CASSPGQQRRYF.